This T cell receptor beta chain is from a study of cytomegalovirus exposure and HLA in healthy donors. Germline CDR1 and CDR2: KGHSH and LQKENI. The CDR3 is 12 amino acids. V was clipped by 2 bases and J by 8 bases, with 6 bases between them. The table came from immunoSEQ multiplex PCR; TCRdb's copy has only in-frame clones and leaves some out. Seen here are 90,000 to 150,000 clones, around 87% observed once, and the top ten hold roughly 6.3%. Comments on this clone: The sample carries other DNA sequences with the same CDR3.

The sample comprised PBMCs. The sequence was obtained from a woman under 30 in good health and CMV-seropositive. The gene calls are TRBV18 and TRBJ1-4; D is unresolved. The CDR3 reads CASSPGGEKLFF. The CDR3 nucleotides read TGTGCCAGCTCACCAGGCGGCGAAAAACTGTTTTTT.